A selection of T cell receptor beta chains follows, all from one sample in a study of blood T cell repertoires in COVID-19. Some clones are missing from TCRdb's copy, which holds only in-frame ones; the method was immunoSEQ multiplex PCR. The sample has roughly 220,000 clones, about 86% seen once. The sequenced material came from peripheral blood. These receptors came from a woman younger than 45 who had recovered from COVID-19. Both conserved end residues are part of each CDR3. The D gene is left open where the match is weak. Only some rows state a clone size, as once, few, many or a class for expanded clones.

CDR3 DNA,CDR3 protein,J gene,CDR3 length,V gene,D gene,clone size
TGTGCCAGCAGCTCGCCGGGGAACACTGAAGCTTTCTTT,CASSSPGNTEAFF,TRBJ1-1,13,TRBV7-3,.,.
TGTGCCAGTAGTATAGGGCAGGGGGCCGGATATGAGCAGTTCTTC,CASSIGQGAGYEQFF,TRBJ2-1,15,TRBV19,TRBD1,.
TGTGCCAGCAGCTTAGCCGAAGCGGGAAAAAACATTCAGTACTTC,CASSLAEAGKNIQYF,TRBJ2-4,15,TRBV7-9,TRBD2,.
TGTGCCACCAACCCCCCAGGGGGGTACGAGCAGTACTTC,CATNPPGGYEQYF,TRBJ2-7,13,TRBV2,.,.
TGCGCCAGCAGCGGTGCCGGGACTAGCAAGTGGGATGAGCAGTTCTTC,CASSGAGTSKWDEQFF,TRBJ2-1,16,TRBV5-1,TRBD2,.
TGTGCCAGCAGCTTATATCAGGGTGCCTACGAGCAGTACTTC,CASSLYQGAYEQYF,TRBJ2-7,14,TRBV7-8,.,.
TGTGCCAGCAGTCTTGAAGTGGGACAGACTCCCTACGAGCAGTACTTC,CASSLEVGQTPYEQYF,TRBJ2-7,16,TRBV5-6,TRBD1,.
TGTGCCAGCAGCCCCACGACAGGGTTCAACACTGAAGCTTTCTTT,CASSPTTGFNTEAFF,TRBJ1-1,15,TRBV11-2,TRBD1,.
TGCAGCGTCTCCGACAGGGGTGACAATTCACCCCTCCACTTT,CSVSDRGDNSPLHF,TRBJ1-6,14,TRBV29-1,TRBD1,few
TGCGCCAGCAGCTTTGGGACTAGCGGTAGCACAGATACGCAGTATTTT,CASSFGTSGSTDTQYF,TRBJ2-3,16,TRBV5-1,TRBD2,.
TGCGCCAGCAGCTGGGGGAAAAGCGGGAGTGACGAGCAGTACTTC,CASSWGKSGSDEQYF,TRBJ2-7,15,TRBV5-1,TRBD2,.
TGTGCCAGCAGCCTAATCCAGGGGACAGATACGCAGTATTTT,CASSLIQGTDTQYF,TRBJ2-3,14,TRBV7-9,.,.
TGCAGCGTTGGTGGCAGGGGGCTGGTTAACTATGGCTACACCTTC,CSVGGRGLVNYGYTF,TRBJ1-2,15,TRBV29-1,TRBD1,.
TGCGCCAGCAGCTTCTCAGGGGGCCTCTCCAAAGAAAAACTGTTTTTT,CASSFSGGLSKEKLFF,TRBJ1-4,16,TRBV5-1,TRBD1,.
TGCGCCAGCAGCTGGGACTCTGCCGGGGAGCTGTTTTTT,CASSWDSAGELFF,TRBJ2-2,13,TRBV5-1,.,.
TGCAGTGCAAGACTAGCGTTCGAGCAGTACTTC,CSARLAFEQYF,TRBJ2-7,11,TRBV20-1,TRBD2,.
TGTGCCTGGAGTGACAGGGTCAATCAGCCCCAGCATTTT,CAWSDRVNQPQHF,TRBJ1-5,13,TRBV30,.,.
TGTGCCTGGAAATGGCTAGCGGGTCCGCAAGAGACCCAGTACTTC,CAWKWLAGPQETQYF,TRBJ2-5,15,TRBV30,TRBD2,.
TGTGCCAGCAGTCGGACTAGCGGGGGTCCGGCAGATACGCAGTATTTT,CASSRTSGGPADTQYF,TRBJ2-3,16,TRBV27,TRBD2,.
TGTGCCAGCAGTTGGACTAGCGGAAACTACGAGCAGTACTTC,CASSWTSGNYEQYF,TRBJ2-7,14,TRBV7-2,TRBD2,.
TGTGCCAGTAGTATATCTGCAGGGGCGGGCACTGAAGCTTTCTTT,CASSISAGAGTEAFF,TRBJ1-1,15,TRBV19,.,many
TGTGCCTGGAGTGACAGGTTATATAGCAATCAGCCCCAGCATTTT,CAWSDRLYSNQPQHF,TRBJ1-5,15,TRBV30,.,.
TGTGCCAGCAGGGCGACTAGCGGCTACAATGAGCAGTTCTTC,CASRATSGYNEQFF,TRBJ2-1,14,TRBV2,TRBD2,.
TGTGCCAGCAGCCTACGGACAGGGAAAGAGACCCAGTACTTC,CASSLRTGKETQYF,TRBJ2-5,14,TRBV3-1/TRBV3-2,TRBD1,.
TGTGCCAGCAGCCAAGATGCGGGGAGCTATGGCTACACCTTC,CASSQDAGSYGYTF,TRBJ1-2,14,TRBV4-2,.,.
TGTGCCAGCTCACCCCGGGTGGAGAGCACAGATACGCAGTATTTT,CASSPRVESTDTQYF,TRBJ2-3,15,TRBV18,.,.
TGTGCCAGCAGCCCCCGGGACTATTCCTACGAGCAGTACTTC,CASSPRDYSYEQYF,TRBJ2-7,14,TRBV9,TRBD2,once
TGTGCCACCACACTACAGGAAGGGTCCTACAATGAGCAGTTCTTC,CATTLQEGSYNEQFF,TRBJ2-1,15,TRBV6-5,.,.
TGTGCCAGCAGTTACGCAGGGCAAGGCTACGAGCAGTACTTC,CASSYAGQGYEQYF,TRBJ2-7,14,TRBV6-5,.,.
TGTGCCAGCGGGACAGGAGATTCACCCCTCCACTTT,CASGTGDSPLHF,TRBJ1-6,12,TRBV9,TRBD1,once
TGTGCCAGCAGCCCCCCGAGCGGAGAGACCCAGTACTTC,CASSPPSGETQYF,TRBJ2-5,13,TRBV11-2,.,.
TGTGCCAGCAGCTCCTTTGTATCTAGCGAGTGGGCAGATACGCAGTATTTT,CASSSFVSSEWADTQYF,TRBJ2-3,17,TRBV11-2,.,.
TGTGCCAGCAGCCCGGACACCTACGCTTACGAGCAGTACTTC,CASSPDTYAYEQYF,TRBJ2-7,14,TRBV3-1/TRBV3-2,.,few
TGTGCCAGCAGTGAAGGGCATCAGGGTGACAGGGCCCAGCATTTT,CASSEGHQGDRAQHF,TRBJ1-5,15,TRBV2,TRBD1,.
TGTGCCAGCAGCCCATCGACAGGGAATAGCCAAGAGACCCAGTACTTC,CASSPSTGNSQETQYF,TRBJ2-5,16,TRBV5-4,TRBD1,.
TGTGCCAGCAGGACTGCAGGGGATGAGCAGTTCTTC,CASRTAGDEQFF,TRBJ2-1,12,TRBV6-6,.,.
TGTGCCTGGAGTGTACACAGAAACGTAGCTTTCTTT,CAWSVHRNVAFF,TRBJ1-1,12,TRBV30,.,.
TGTGCCAGTAGTATAGGCCAGAACGAGCAGTACTTC,CASSIGQNEQYF,TRBJ2-7,12,TRBV19,.,once
TGTGCCAGCAGCTTGGGACTAGCGGGAGGCGCGCAAGAGACCCAGTACTTC,CASSLGLAGGAQETQYF,TRBJ2-5,17,TRBV5-4,TRBD2,.
TGCGCCAGCAGCTCTCTTCCTGGGGCCGGGGATACGCAGTATTTT,CASSSLPGAGDTQYF,TRBJ2-3,15,TRBV5-1,.,.
TGTGCCAGCAGTTTATTGATGGGCCCGAGCAATCAGCCCCAGCATTTT,CASSLLMGPSNQPQHF,TRBJ1-5,16,TRBV28,.,.
TGTGCCACCAGTGATTTGGCCCCCGTGACAGGGGGCTCCTACAATGAGCAGTTCTTC,CATSDLAPVTGGSYNEQFF,TRBJ2-1,19,TRBV24-1,TRBD1,.
TGTGCCAGCCGCGGGGGCAGGGCCTCCACCGGGGAGCTGTTTTTT,CASRGGRASTGELFF,TRBJ2-2,15,TRBV6-5,.,few
TGTGCCAGCAGTTTATCGAAGGGGAACTATGGCTACACCTTC,CASSLSKGNYGYTF,TRBJ1-2,14,TRBV27,.,.
TGCGCCAGCAGCTTGAGGACGACAGGACAAGAGACCCAGTACTTC,CASSLRTTGQETQYF,TRBJ2-5,15,TRBV5-1,.,.
TGTGCCAGCAGCCTGACTAGCGGGAGTCTTGCGAATGAGCAGTTCTTC,CASSLTSGSLANEQFF,TRBJ2-1,16,TRBV3-1/TRBV3-2,TRBD2,.
TGCGCCAGCAGGCGGGGCGATGAGCAGTTCTTC,CASRRGDEQFF,TRBJ2-1,11,TRBV5-1,.,.
TGTGCCAGTAGTATCCAGGCGAGCTCCTACGAGCAGTACTTC,CASSIQASSYEQYF,TRBJ2-7,14,TRBV19,.,.
TGTGCCAGTAGTATGGCTGACAGGGGATGGGGAAACATTCAGTACTTC,CASSMADRGWGNIQYF,TRBJ2-4,16,TRBV19,TRBD1,.
TGTGCCAGCAGCCTTGGGCAGGGGAGAACTGAAGCTTTCTTT,CASSLGQGRTEAFF,TRBJ1-1,14,TRBV9,.,.